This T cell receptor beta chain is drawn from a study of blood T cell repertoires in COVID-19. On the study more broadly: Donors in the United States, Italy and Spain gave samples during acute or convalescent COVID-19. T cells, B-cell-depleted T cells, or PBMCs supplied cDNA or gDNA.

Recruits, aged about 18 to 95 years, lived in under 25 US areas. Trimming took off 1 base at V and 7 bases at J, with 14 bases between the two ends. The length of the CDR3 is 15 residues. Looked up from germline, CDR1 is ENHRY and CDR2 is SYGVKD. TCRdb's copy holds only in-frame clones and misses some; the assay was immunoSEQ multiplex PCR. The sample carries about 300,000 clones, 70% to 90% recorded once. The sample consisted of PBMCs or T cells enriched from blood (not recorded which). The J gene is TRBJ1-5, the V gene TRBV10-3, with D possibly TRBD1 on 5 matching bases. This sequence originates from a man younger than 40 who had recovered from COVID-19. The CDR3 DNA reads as TGTGCCATCAGTGAGTGGGGAGGGGATAACCAGCCCCAGCATTTT. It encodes CAISEWGGDNQPQHF.